The next 32 T cell receptor beta chains were all read from a single sample in a study of blood T cell repertoires in COVID-19. Only in-frame clones appear in the TCRdb table, and some are missing; sequencing was by immunoSEQ multiplex PCR. The data hold hundreds of thousands of clones, with about 84% observed a single time. Sequencing was carried out using peripheral blood. Receptors originate from a woman older than 75 with acute or convalescent COVID-19.

The rearrangement links TRBV9 to TRBJ2-1, with TRBD2 identical over 16 bases. This CDR3 comprises 17 residues. V shed 4 bases, J shed 8 bases, and the junction held 9 bases outside the gene matches. The germline CDR1 and CDR2 sequences are SGDLS and YYNGEE. CDR3 nucleotides: TGTGCCAGCAGCATAGCCTCGGGACTAGCGGGAGGGGATGAGCAGTTCTTC. It yields the protein CASSIASGLAGGDEQFF.

The chain links TRBV19 to TRBJ2-7; D is unresolved. V shed 7 bases and J shed 2 bases, with 12 bases lying between them. The germline V gene has CDR1 LNHDA and CDR2 SQIVND (reference sequence). The CDR3 length is 13 residues. CDR3 region: CASIHRKPYEQYF. In DNA form, the CDR3 reads TGTGCCAGTATACACAGAAAACCCTACGAGCAGTACTTC.

This clone was seen a handful of times. The V call is TRBV11-1, the J call TRBJ2-1; 8 bases are shared with TRBD1. The junction had 9 bases not matched to a gene; V was cut back by 0 bases and J by 5 bases. The CDR3 is 17 amino acids. The germline CDR1 and CDR2 sequences are SGHAT and FQDESV (reference sequence). CDR3 sequence reads: CASSLARMDRVHNEQFF. The CDR3 DNA sequence: TGTGCCAGCAGCTTAGCGCGTATGGACAGGGTGCACAATGAGCAGTTCTTC.

The V gene is TRBV15, the J gene TRBJ2-1; D is perhaps TRBD2 (5 bases). Trimming cost V 0 bases and J 3 bases, with 12 bases left between them. Germline-derived CDR1 and CDR2 are LNHNV and YYDKDF (reference sequence). This CDR3 has 16 amino acids. The CDR3: CATSRDRLRVYNEQFF. CDR3 nucleotide sequence: TGTGCCACCAGCAGAGATCGACTAAGGGTCTACAATGAGCAGTTCTTC.

This clone was seen once. The chain employs TRBV4-2 and TRBJ2-7; D is unclear. Trimming took off 0 bases at V and 3 bases at J, with 12 bases between the two ends. Germline V CDR1 and CDR2: LGHNA, YNFKEQ. This CDR3 is 15 amino acids long. The CDR3 nucleotides are TGTGCCAGCAGCCAAGAGAGAGACTCCGACTACGAGCAGTACTTC. It specifies CASSQERDSDYEQYF.

V is TRBV4-1 and J is TRBJ1-4; D unclear. This CDR3 has 15 amino acids. Germline loops: CDR1 MGHRA, CDR2 YSYEKL. The germline V and J ends were trimmed by 1 base and 6 bases, with 12 bases remaining between them. This chain's CDR3 is CASSQGHSKDEKLFF. CDR3 nucleotides: TGCGCCAGCAGCCAAGGGCACAGTAAAGATGAAAAACTGTTTTTT.

V usage is TRBV5-1 and J usage is TRBJ2-2; 13 nucleotides line up with TRBD2. The CDR3 contains 17 residues. Germline V gene lookup returns CDR1 SGHRS and CDR2 YFSETQ. V dropped 4 bases and J dropped 3; count of bases not matched to a gene: 6. CDR3 sequence reads: CASSERLAGGDTGELFF. The CDR3 nucleotides are TGCGCCAGCAGCGAGAGACTAGCGGGGGGAGACACCGGGGAGCTGTTTTTT.

This rearrangement joins TRBV3-1 (or the pseudogene TRBV3-2) to TRBJ2-7; D is uncertain. The germline gives CDR1 LGHDT, CDR2 YNNKEL (reference sequence). Trimming stripped 0 bases from V and 13 bases from J, with 16 bases between. The CDR3 consists of 13 residues. For the CDR3, the DNA is TGTGCCAGCAGCCAAGAAGTATCTGGGCCCTCCTACTTC. Translation: CASSQEVSGPSYF.

V is TRBV29-1 and J is TRBJ2-1; TRBD2 aligns across 7 bases. Germline V gene data show CDR1 as SQVTM and CDR2 as ANQGSEA. The trim removed 6 bases at V and 4 bases at J, leaving 18 bases unmatched. There are 17 residues in the CDR3. The CDR3, as DNA: TGCAGCGTCCCTCGGGGGGAGACTTTTCCGGATTACAATGAGCAGTTCTTC. Encoded protein: CSVPRGETFPDYNEQFF.

The chain combines TRBV11-2 with TRBJ2-2, with D possibly TRBD1 on 5 matching bases. Trimming took 0 bases from V and 7 from J, leaving 12 bases between them. This CDR3 contains 15 residues. CDR1 and CDR2 from the germline V gene are SGHAT and FQNNGV. The CDR3 nucleotides are TGTGCCAGCAGCTTAGAAGCAGGGATGGGCGGGGAGCTGTTTTTT. It is translated as CASSLEAGMGGELFF.

In its sample, this clone was seen once. This chain connects TRBV5-1 to TRBJ2-5; TRBD1 might be the D (5 bases). Germline V gene data show CDR1 as SGHRS and CDR2 as YFSETQ. Trimming removed 0 bases from V and 4 bases from J, with 16 bases in between. CDR3 length: 16 residues. DNA of the CDR3: TGCGCCAGCAGCTTGGAACCCAGGCAGGGCCCAGAGACCCAGTACTTC. Protein product: CASSLEPRQGPETQYF.

This chain connects TRBV23-1 to TRBJ2-2, with D maybe TRBD1 (6 bases). TRBV23-1 falls under the ORF class, with uncertain function. V lost 7 bases and J 4 bases, leaving 22 bases between the germline ends. The CDR3 runs 17 residues. The CDR3 DNA sequence: TGCGCCAGCAAACTGCCGGGACACCAGAGGATCACCGGGGAGCTGTTTTTT. As protein: CASKLPGHQRITGELFF.

The chain has TRBV3-1 (or the pseudogene TRBV3-2) and TRBJ1-3, with D perhaps matching TRBD1 (6 bases). Between the trimmed V and J ends, which lost 6 bases and 2 bases, there was a span of 11 bases. The CDR3 is 14 amino acids. Per germline, CDR1 LGHDT and CDR2 YNNKEL (reference sequence). CDR3 residues: CASRTGLTGNTIYF. The CDR3 nucleotides are TGTGCCAGCAGAACAGGGCTCACTGGAAACACCATATATTTT.

This clone has more than one count but fewer than ten. The rearrangement links TRBV5-4 to TRBJ2-5; no definite D call. V lost 4 bases and J lost 2, with 12 bases in between. Germline loops: CDR1 SGHNT, CDR2 YYREEE (reference sequence). This CDR3 is 14 amino acids long. CDR3 loop: CASSPEFIQETQYF. The CDR3 DNA reads TGTGCCAGCAGCCCGGAGTTCATTCAAGAGACCCAGTACTTC.

The chain recombines TRBV7-8 with TRBJ2-7; D is unclear. Germline V gene data show CDR1 as SGHVS and CDR2 as FQNEAQ. The CDR3 covers 13 residues. Trimming cost V 4 bases and J 1 base, with 8 bases left between them. The CDR3 DNA reads TGTGCCAGCAGCTGGCGGTCTTCCTACGAGCAGTACTTC. Translated: CASSWRSSYEQYF.

This chain joins TRBV6-2 or TRBV6-3 and TRBJ1-2; perhaps TRBD1 as D (5 bases). CDR3 length equals 14 residues. Germline CDR1 and CDR2: MNHEY and SVGEGT. Trimming left V 6 bases short and J 4 bases short, with 15 bases between. CDR3 residues: CASSSSTVSYGYTF. CDR3 nucleotide sequence: TGTGCCAGCAGCTCCTCGACAGTAAGCTATGGCTACACCTTC.

This rearrangement joins TRBV6-1 to TRBJ2-1; TRBD1 might be the D (6 bases). V lost 2 bases, J lost 9 bases, and 8 bases lay in between. Per germline, CDR1 MNHNS and CDR2 SASEGT. The CDR3 totals 12 residues. CDR3 sequence reads: CASSESRGEQFF. The CDR3 nucleotides read TGTGCCAGCAGTGAAAGCAGGGGTGAGCAGTTCTTC.

This sequence joins TRBV7-7 and TRBJ2-2, with TRBD1 as a possible D gene (5 bases). The V end was cut by 5 bases, the J end by 2 bases, with 9 bases between. This CDR3 region has 14 residues. CDR1 and CDR2 from the germline V gene are SSHAT and FNYEAQ (reference sequence). The CDR3 is CASSPRVNTGELFF. DNA for the CDR3: TGTGCCAGCAGCCCCAGGGTAAACACCGGGGAGCTGTTTTTT.

The chain is built from TRBV19 and TRBJ2-5; TRBD2 agrees at 9 bases. CDR1 and CDR2 from the germline V gene are LNHDA and SQIVND (reference sequence). V was pared by 6 bases and J by 9 bases, with 11 bases of the junction left unmatched. The CDR3 extends over 14 amino acids. The DNA for the CDR3 is TGTGCCAGTAGCGACATTAGCGGGAGATCGTCCCAGTACTTC. It yields the protein CASSDISGRSSQYF.

This clone has a handful of counts. J is TRBJ2-3 and V is TRBV20-1, with 12 bases that match TRBD2. The CDR3 contains 18 residues. Trimming at V came to 6 bases and at J to 4 bases, leaving 17 bases not matched to a gene. Per germline, CDR1 DFQATT and CDR2 SNEGSKA (reference sequence). The CDR3: CSASFLAGGPVLADTQYF. The CDR3 DNA reads TGCAGTGCGAGTTTCCTAGCGGGGGGGCCGGTACTCGCAGATACGCAGTATTTT.

The chain joins TRBV5-1 to TRBJ1-2, with 7 positions matching TRBD1. CDR1 is SGHRS and CDR2 is YFSETQ in the germline V gene. The CDR3 is made up of 14 amino acids. J gave up 4 bases and V 4 bases, and 7 bases lay outside the gene matches. CDR3 DNA sequence: TGCGCCAGCAGCCAGTCAGGGGGAACCTATGGCTACACCTTC. Translation: CASSQSGGTYGYTF.

The V gene is TRBV5-6, the J gene TRBJ1-2; D possibly corresponds to TRBD1 (5 bases). The CDR3 is 14 amino acids. The V end was cut by 6 bases, the J end by 7 bases, with 19 bases between. Germline loops: CDR1 SGHDT, CDR2 YYEEEE. CDR3 coding DNA: TGTGCCAGCACCCCTGACGCAGGGCTCGGTGGCTACACCTTC. Its protein product is CASTPDAGLGGYTF.

The chain links TRBV29-1 to TRBJ1-1, with 9 bases that match TRBD1. With V trimmed by 4 bases and J by 8 bases, 14 bases remained unmatched. Germline-derived CDR1 and CDR2 are SQVTM and ANQGSEA. CDR3 length: 15 amino acids. CDR3 nucleotide sequence: TGCAGCGTTGTTCTTCTGGGACAGGGTCTTCGAGAAGCTTTCTTT. As protein: CSVVLLGQGLREAFF.

The chain joins TRBV15 to TRBJ2-5, with TRBD1 matching over 7 bases. With V trimmed by 0 bases and J by 4 bases, 8 bases remained unmatched. This CDR3 comprises 16 residues. CDR1 and CDR2 (germline): LNHNV, YYDKDF (reference sequence). Written as DNA, the CDR3 is TGTGCCACCAGCAGAGATAGGGCAGGGGGAAGAGAGACCCAGTACTTC. Amino acids: CATSRDRAGGRETQYF.

The chain uses TRBV10-3 and TRBJ1-2, with D possibly TRBD1 on 6 matching bases. The V and J ends lost 0 bases and 2 bases respectively, with 10 bases between them. There are 15 residues in the CDR3. Germline V lookup: CDR1 ENHRY, CDR2 SYGVKD. This CDR3 reads CAISESGRGNYGYTF. The DNA of the CDR3 is TGTGCCATCAGTGAGTCTGGCAGGGGAAACTATGGCTACACCTTC.

The sample holds one count of this clone. The chain recombines TRBV6-5 with TRBJ2-5; 10 bases are shared with TRBD1. The germline gives CDR1 MNHEY, CDR2 SVGAGI. The CDR3 has 15 amino acids. The junction had 9 bases not matched to a gene; V was cut back by 6 bases and J by 5 bases. The CDR3 here is CASSQTGGLMETQYF. Written as DNA, the CDR3 is TGTGCCAGCAGCCAGACAGGGGGCCTGATGGAGACCCAGTACTTC.

Only a few counts were recorded for this clone. The chain is built from TRBV23-1 and TRBJ1-1, with a possible D match to TRBD1 (6 bases). TRBV23-1 is recorded as an ORF, its role being uncertain. Between the trimmed V and J ends, which lost 8 bases and 0 bases, there was a span of 25 bases. The CDR3 totals 18 residues. This chain's CDR3 is CASLLITTGRLMNTEAFF. The CDR3 region has the DNA TGCGCCAGCCTACTCATTACAACAGGGCGGTTGATGAACACTGAAGCTTTCTTT.

The chain couples TRBV21-1 to TRBJ1-1. TRBV21-1 is a listed pseudogene. CDR3 length equals 17 residues. Written as DNA, the CDR3 is TGTGCCAGCAGCAAAGATCGGGGAGAAAACATGAACACTGAAGCTTTCTTT. Its protein is CASSKDRGENMNTEAFF.

The chain joins TRBV11-2 to TRBJ2-6, with a possible D match to TRBD1 (6 bases). V shed 5 bases and J shed 0 bases, with 14 bases lying between them. Germline CDR1 SGHAT, CDR2 FQNNGV. There are 17 residues in the CDR3. This chain's CDR3 is CASSLPTGLSGANVLTF. The CDR3 DNA is TGTGCCAGCAGCCTCCCGACAGGCCTCTCTGGGGCCAACGTCCTGACTTTC.

The gene calls are TRBV5-1 and TRBJ2-2; TRBD2 is a possible D gene (6 bases). CDR1 is SGHRS, CDR2 YFSETQ, per germline. Trimming took 0 bases from V and 1 from J, leaving 10 bases between them. The CDR3 runs to 16 residues. The CDR3 DNA sequence: TGCGCCAGCAGCTTGGAACTAGCTGAGAACACCGGGGAGCTGTTTTTT. Protein: CASSLELAENTGELFF.

The chain recombines TRBV19 with TRBJ1-2; possible D gene TRBD1, 5 bases. There are 15 residues in the CDR3. CDR1 and CDR2 (germline): LNHDA, SQIVND (reference sequence). The V and J ends lost 6 bases and 1 base respectively, with 15 bases between them. Written as DNA, the CDR3 is TGTGCCAGTAGGACAGCAGGGCAACGTAACTATGGCTACACCTTC. Translation: CASRTAGQRNYGYTF.

Here the CDR3 DNA reads TGTGCCAGCAGCTCTTCGACTAGCGGGGCCTGGGACGAGCAGTACTTC. Translating it yields CASSSSTSGAWDEQYF. The rearrangement links TRBV7-2 to TRBJ2-7; TRBD2 aligns across 11 bases. The CDR3 length is 16 residues. Germline lookup yields CDR1 SGHTA and CDR2 FQGNSA. V lost 4 bases and J lost 5; bases outside the gene matches: 10.